A selection of T cell receptor beta chains follows, all from one sample in a study of shared T cell receptors in the human thymus. Here immunoSEQ multiplex PCR was the method, and the copy in TCRdb shows in-frame clones only, minus some. The sample yields 540,000 or so clones, around 78% seen once. These sequences were also reported in another study, on human thymus T cells.

Sequenced sample: thymocytes. The receptors derive from a boy younger than two with a congenital heart defect. The CDR3 runs from the conserved cysteine through the conserved F or W. Fields, in order: CDR3 protein, CDR3 DNA, D gene, J gene, clone size, V gene. D genes are given only for firm matches. Clone size is given for some rows only: seen once, a few or many times, or a class if the clone is expanded.

CDR3 protein: CASSLSVRGGSQETQYF
CDR3 DNA: TGTGCCAGCAGTTTATCGGTGCGGGGGGGCTCCCAAGAGACCCAGTACTTC
D gene: TRBD2
J gene: TRBJ2-5
clone size: once
V gene: TRBV27

CDR3 protein: CASSLIPQGF
CDR3 DNA: TGTGCCAGCAGCTTGATACCACAGGGGTTC
D gene: TRBD1
J gene: TRBJ2-7
clone size: -
V gene: TRBV5-4

CDR3 protein: CASSYLSGLSTYEQYF
CDR3 DNA: TGTGCCAGCAGTTATTTAAGCGGACTGAGCACCTACGAGCAGTACTTC
D gene: -
J gene: TRBJ2-7
clone size: -
V gene: TRBV6-6

CDR3 protein: CASSQRVGGDPSYEQYF
CDR3 DNA: TGCGCCAGCAGCCAAAGGGTGGGGGGGGACCCCTCCTACGAGCAGTACTTC
D gene: TRBD2
J gene: TRBJ2-7
clone size: -
V gene: TRBV4-3

CDR3 protein: CASSVEGPNEQFF
CDR3 DNA: TGTGCCAGCAGTGTGGAGGGACCCAATGAGCAGTTCTTC
D gene: -
J gene: TRBJ2-1
clone size: -
V gene: TRBV25-1

CDR3 protein: CASSRGQGPPPSYEQYF
CDR3 DNA: TGTGCCAGCAGCCGCGGACAGGGACCTCCTCCCTCCTACGAGCAGTACTTC
D gene: TRBD1
J gene: TRBJ2-7
clone size: -
V gene: TRBV2

CDR3 protein: CASRRRGPKPCASTDTQYF
CDR3 DNA: TGTGCCAGCAGGAGGAGAGGGCCGAAACCCTGTGCTAGCACAGATACGCAGTATTTT
D gene: -
J gene: TRBJ2-3
clone size: -
V gene: TRBV7-2

CDR3 protein: CASFPRPSGTYNEQFF
CDR3 DNA: TGTGCCAGCTTCCCCCGGCCTAGCGGGACCTACAATGAGCAGTTCTTC
D gene: TRBD2
J gene: TRBJ2-1
clone size: few
V gene: TRBV6-6

CDR3 protein: CASSFVVAGSYNEQFF
CDR3 DNA: TGCGCCAGCAGCTTCGTGGTAGCGGGCTCCTACAATGAGCAGTTCTTC
D gene: TRBD2
J gene: TRBJ2-1
clone size: -
V gene: TRBV5-1

CDR3 protein: CASSQETSGFSYNEQFF
CDR3 DNA: TGTGCCAGCAGCCAGGAGACTAGCGGGTTCTCCTACAATGAGCAGTTCTTC
D gene: TRBD2
J gene: TRBJ2-1
clone size: -
V gene: TRBV4-2

CDR3 protein: CASSVGLRKNTGELFF
CDR3 DNA: TGTGCCAGCAGCGTAGGTCTGCGGAAGAACACCGGGGAGCTGTTTTTT
D gene: -
J gene: TRBJ2-2
clone size: -
V gene: TRBV9

CDR3 protein: CASSLWTDEKLFF
CDR3 DNA: TGTGCCAGCAGCTTGTGGACAGATGAAAAACTGTTTTTT
D gene: -
J gene: TRBJ1-4
clone size: few
V gene: TRBV5-6

CDR3 protein: CASSGTSGGEATRGYEQYF
CDR3 DNA: TGTGCCAGCAGTGGGACTAGCGGAGGGGAGGCTACCCGAGGCTACGAGCAGTACTTC
D gene: TRBD2
J gene: TRBJ2-7
clone size: -
V gene: TRBV6-1

CDR3 protein: CASEEAGAYEQYF
CDR3 DNA: TGTGCTAGTGAGGAAGCAGGGGCCTACGAGCAGTACTTC
D gene: -
J gene: TRBJ2-7
clone size: -
V gene: TRBV12-5

CDR3 protein: CASRADRNIQYF
CDR3 DNA: TGCGCCAGCAGGGCCGACAGAAACATTCAGTACTTC
D gene: -
J gene: TRBJ2-4
clone size: -
V gene: TRBV5-1

CDR3 protein: CASSFGTGGSRGANVLTF
CDR3 DNA: TGTGCCAGCAGCTTCGGGACAGGGGGCTCCAGGGGGGCCAACGTCCTGACTTTC
D gene: TRBD1
J gene: TRBJ2-6
clone size: -
V gene: TRBV7-3

CDR3 protein: CASSLVPQPKRLSYEQYF
CDR3 DNA: TGTGCCAGCAGCTTAGTCCCACAGCCGAAAAGGCTATCCTACGAGCAGTACTTC
D gene: -
J gene: TRBJ2-7
clone size: -
V gene: TRBV7-2

CDR3 protein: CASSLETGSNQPQHF
CDR3 DNA: TGTGCCAGCAGCTTAGAAACAGGTAGCAATCAGCCCCAGCATTTT
D gene: -
J gene: TRBJ1-5
clone size: once
V gene: TRBV7-2

CDR3 protein: CASSRDRTSGRAAQYF
CDR3 DNA: TGCGCCAGCAGCAGGGACCGGACTAGCGGGAGGGCCGCGCAGTACTTC
D gene: TRBD2
J gene: TRBJ2-7
clone size: -
V gene: TRBV5-1

CDR3 protein: CASSPQTGGQDEQYF
CDR3 DNA: TGTGCCAGCAGTCCACAGACAGGGGGGCAAGACGAGCAGTACTTC
D gene: TRBD1
J gene: TRBJ2-7
clone size: -
V gene: TRBV28

CDR3 protein: CASGLVPGWDTEAFF
CDR3 DNA: TGTGCTAGTGGTTTGGTCCCCGGGTGGGACACTGAAGCTTTCTTT
D gene: -
J gene: TRBJ1-1
clone size: -
V gene: TRBV12-5

CDR3 protein: CASSASTGTGYNEQFF
CDR3 DNA: TGTGCCAGCAGTGCATCGACCGGGACAGGGTACAATGAGCAGTTCTTC
D gene: TRBD1
J gene: TRBJ2-1
clone size: -
V gene: TRBV25-1

CDR3 protein: CASSLFPAGGPYEQYF
CDR3 DNA: TGTGCCAGCAGCTTGTTTCCAGCGGGAGGGCCGTACGAGCAGTACTTC
D gene: TRBD2
J gene: TRBJ2-7
clone size: -
V gene: TRBV5-8

CDR3 protein: CASRPGLAGFSYEQYF
CDR3 DNA: TGTGCCAGCAGGCCAGGACTAGCGGGGTTCTCCTACGAGCAGTACTTC
D gene: TRBD2
J gene: TRBJ2-7
clone size: -
V gene: TRBV2

CDR3 protein: CASSLSGGSEETQYF
CDR3 DNA: TGCGCCAGCAGCCTGTCGGGGGGTTCGGAAGAGACCCAGTACTTC
D gene: TRBD2
J gene: TRBJ2-5
clone size: -
V gene: TRBV4-1

CDR3 protein: CASSTGQGISPYEQYF
CDR3 DNA: TGCGCCAGCAGCACCGGACAGGGGATCAGTCCCTACGAGCAGTACTTC
D gene: TRBD1
J gene: TRBJ2-7
clone size: once
V gene: TRBV5-1

CDR3 protein: CASSPRSCEQYF
CDR3 DNA: TGTGCCAGCAGCCCCCGGAGTTGCGAGCAGTACTTC
D gene: -
J gene: TRBJ2-7
clone size: once
V gene: TRBV28

CDR3 protein: CASSQGTITSGIGLSYNEQFF
CDR3 DNA: TGCGCCAGCAGCCAAGGGACAATAACTAGCGGGATAGGACTCTCCTACAATGAGCAGTTCTTC
D gene: TRBD2
J gene: TRBJ2-1
clone size: -
V gene: TRBV4-3

CDR3 protein: CASSQEARGETQYF
CDR3 DNA: TGTGCCAGCAGCCAAGAGGCGAGGGGGGAGACCCAGTACTTC
D gene: -
J gene: TRBJ2-5
clone size: -
V gene: TRBV4-2

CDR3 protein: CASSPQGDYEQYF
CDR3 DNA: TGTGCCAGCAGTCCACAGGGGGACTACGAGCAGTACTTC
D gene: TRBD1
J gene: TRBJ2-7
clone size: once
V gene: TRBV27

CDR3 protein: CASSLVSWSGENTEAFF
CDR3 DNA: TGTGCCAGCAGCTTGGTTTCATGGAGCGGCGAAAACACTGAAGCTTTCTTT
D gene: -
J gene: TRBJ1-1
clone size: -
V gene: TRBV5-6

CDR3 protein: CASNTTRGDSSSYEQYF
CDR3 DNA: TGTGCCAGCAATACTACTAGGGGGGACAGCAGCTCCTACGAGCAGTACTTC
D gene: -
J gene: TRBJ2-7
clone size: -
V gene: TRBV28

CDR3 protein: CATSRDGQLPGPPTGNTGELFF
CDR3 DNA: TGTGCCACCAGCAGAGATGGTCAACTGCCTGGGCCCCCTACAGGGAACACCGGGGAGCTGTTTTTT
D gene: -
J gene: TRBJ2-2
clone size: -
V gene: TRBV15

CDR3 protein: CASSARGEDSPLHF
CDR3 DNA: TGTGCCAGCAGTGCCAGGGGCGAGGATTCACCCCTCCACTTT
D gene: -
J gene: TRBJ1-6
clone size: -
V gene: TRBV25-1

CDR3 protein: CASRTSGSGEQYF
CDR3 DNA: TGTGCCTCTCGGACTAGCGGGAGCGGCGAGCAGTACTTC
D gene: TRBD2
J gene: TRBJ2-7
clone size: -
V gene: TRBV7-6

CDR3 protein: CASSPGASRGLPPSSSYNEQFF
CDR3 DNA: TGCGCCAGCAGCCCAGGTGCTAGCCGGGGACTACCCCCTAGCAGCTCCTACAATGAGCAGTTCTTC
D gene: TRBD2
J gene: TRBJ2-1
clone size: -
V gene: TRBV4-3

CDR3 protein: CASHMGETGGYGYTF
CDR3 DNA: TGTGCCAGCCACATGGGGGAGACGGGAGGCTATGGCTACACCTTC
D gene: -
J gene: TRBJ1-2
clone size: -
V gene: TRBV6-1

CDR3 protein: CASSLVSSAWAEEGEQYF
CDR3 DNA: TGCGCCAGCAGCTTGGTTTCTAGCGCATGGGCCGAGGAAGGGGAGCAGTACTTC
D gene: -
J gene: TRBJ2-5
clone size: -
V gene: TRBV5-1

CDR3 protein: CASSQGIGTSGTYEQYF
CDR3 DNA: TGCGCCAGCAGCCAAGGTATTGGGACTAGCGGCACCTACGAGCAGTACTTC
D gene: TRBD2
J gene: TRBJ2-7
clone size: -
V gene: TRBV4-1

CDR3 protein: CASSRKQVDRAKNIQYF
CDR3 DNA: TGCGCCAGCAGCCGTAAACAGGTGGATAGGGCCAAAAACATTCAGTACTTC
D gene: -
J gene: TRBJ2-4
clone size: -
V gene: TRBV4-3

CDR3 protein: CSVTSGGTGSDEQYF
CDR3 DNA: TGCAGCGTCACCTCAGGGGGGACAGGGTCTGACGAGCAGTACTTC
D gene: TRBD1
J gene: TRBJ2-7
clone size: -
V gene: TRBV29-1

CDR3 protein: CSVEQNTGELFF
CDR3 DNA: TGCAGCGTTGAACAGAACACCGGGGAGCTGTTTTTT
D gene: -
J gene: TRBJ2-2
clone size: once
V gene: TRBV29-1

CDR3 protein: CASSVGASGRGWEQYF
CDR3 DNA: TGTGCCAGCAGCGTCGGGGCTAGCGGGAGGGGTTGGGAGCAGTACTTC
D gene: TRBD2
J gene: TRBJ2-7
clone size: -
V gene: TRBV9

CDR3 protein: CASSYSGTRADTQYF
CDR3 DNA: TGTGCCAGCAGTTACTCCGGGACTCGGGCAGATACGCAGTATTTT
D gene: -
J gene: TRBJ2-3
clone size: -
V gene: TRBV6-5

CDR3 protein: CASSLAGNGELFF
CDR3 DNA: TGCGCCAGCAGCCTGGCGGGAAACGGGGAGCTGTTTTTT
D gene: -
J gene: TRBJ2-2
clone size: -
V gene: TRBV4-1

CDR3 protein: CASSPFSGSHNEQFF
CDR3 DNA: TGTGCCAGCAGTCCTTTCAGCGGGAGCCACAATGAGCAGTTCTTC
D gene: TRBD2
J gene: TRBJ2-1
clone size: -
V gene: TRBV25-1

CDR3 protein: CASSLELAGENGELFF
CDR3 DNA: TGTGCCAGCAGCTTAGAACTAGCGGGAGAGAACGGGGAGCTGTTTTTT
D gene: TRBD2
J gene: TRBJ2-2
clone size: -
V gene: TRBV7-9

CDR3 protein: CASSQEGGGGSPDTQYF
CDR3 DNA: TGCGCCAGCAGCCAAGAGGGGGGAGGCGGGAGCCCAGATACGCAGTATTTT
D gene: TRBD2
J gene: TRBJ2-3
clone size: -
V gene: TRBV4-3

CDR3 protein: CASRGKGTGGDYGYTF
CDR3 DNA: TGTGCCAGCAGGGGTAAAGGGACAGGGGGCGACTATGGCTACACCTTC
D gene: TRBD1
J gene: TRBJ1-2
clone size: -
V gene: TRBV25-1

CDR3 protein: CASSLAGRNTEAFF
CDR3 DNA: TGCGCCAGCAGCTTGGCAGGCCGGAACACTGAAGCTTTCTTT
D gene: -
J gene: TRBJ1-1
clone size: -
V gene: TRBV5-1

CDR3 protein: CASSLGRTGRGAFF
CDR3 DNA: TGTGCCAGCAGTTTGGGAAGGACAGGGAGGGGAGCTTTCTTT
D gene: TRBD1
J gene: TRBJ1-1
clone size: -
V gene: TRBV28

CDR3 protein: CASSEAIQGPHQPQHF
CDR3 DNA: TGTGCCAGCAGTGAAGCGATACAGGGGCCCCATCAGCCCCAGCATTTT
D gene: TRBD1
J gene: TRBJ1-5
clone size: -
V gene: TRBV6-1

CDR3 protein: CASSAGQGGGTEAFF
CDR3 DNA: TGTGCCAGCAGCGCCGGACAGGGGGGTGGCACTGAAGCTTTCTTT
D gene: TRBD1
J gene: TRBJ1-1
clone size: -
V gene: TRBV9

CDR3 protein: CASSYSGRGTDTQYF
CDR3 DNA: TGTGCCAGCAGTTATAGCGGGAGGGGCACAGATACGCAGTATTTT
D gene: TRBD2
J gene: TRBJ2-3
clone size: -
V gene: TRBV6-6

CDR3 protein: CASSPRVPSGYNEQFF
CDR3 DNA: TGTGCCAGTAGTCCCAGGGTACCTAGCGGTTACAATGAGCAGTTCTTC
D gene: TRBD2
J gene: TRBJ2-1
clone size: -
V gene: TRBV19

CDR3 protein: CASSVVHGGFSYEQYF
CDR3 DNA: TGTGCCAGCAGCGTAGTGCATGGAGGATTCTCCTACGAGCAGTACTTC
D gene: -
J gene: TRBJ2-7
clone size: -
V gene: TRBV9

CDR3 protein: CASSLRTAGPKLAGPRYEQYF
CDR3 DNA: TGTGCCAGCAGTCTTCGGACAGCCGGACCCAAACTAGCGGGACCCCGCTACGAGCAGTACTTC
D gene: TRBD2
J gene: TRBJ2-7
clone size: -
V gene: TRBV27

CDR3 protein: CASSLKGLAGGGETQYF
CDR3 DNA: TGTGCCAGCAGCTTAAAGGGACTAGCGGGGGGGGGAGAGACCCAGTACTTC
D gene: TRBD2
J gene: TRBJ2-5
clone size: -
V gene: TRBV11-2

CDR3 protein: CASSPSFFSYEQYF
CDR3 DNA: TGTGCCAGCAGCCCTTCCTTCTTCTCCTACGAGCAGTACTTC
D gene: -
J gene: TRBJ2-7
clone size: few
V gene: TRBV7-9

CDR3 protein: CASLDRGRRTFF
CDR3 DNA: TGTGCCAGTCTGGACAGGGGGCGCAGGACTTTCTTT
D gene: TRBD1
J gene: TRBJ1-1
clone size: -
V gene: TRBV19